This TCR beta chain was identified during a study of blood T cell repertoires in COVID-19. Looking at the study overall: There were acute and convalescent COVID-19 samples, and they came from the United States, Italy and Spain. The cDNA or gDNA used as material had been derived from T cells, B-cell-depleted T cells, or PBMCs.

Source study methods: For nucleated cells, counts were estimated from reference gene primer amplification. The protocol was immunoSEQ multiplex PCR, while the TCRdb copy is restricted to in-frame clones and leaves out a portion. From that table come the V and J calls and clone size; the DNA was used to work out D and trimming. Of around 170,000 clones in the sample, roughly four fifths were seen once. Trimming shortened V by 8 bases and J by 0 bases, and 9 bases separated the two germline ends. There are 13 residues in the CDR3. CDR1 and CDR2 from the germline V gene are SEHNR and FQNEAQ (reference sequence). This clone turned up a few times.

This TCR came from a man aged 30 to 39 with active or convalescent COVID-19. Material: peripheral blood. V and J are TRBV7-9 and TRBJ2-3, with D tentatively TRBD1 (5 bases). The CDR3: CASEKGSTDTQYF. The CDR3 nucleotides read TGTGCCAGCGAAAAGGGGAGCACAGATACGCAGTATTTT. Full variable domain (missing parts from reference TRBV7-9 and TRBJ2-3): DTGVSQNPRHKITKRGQNVTFRCDPISEHNRLYWYRQTLGQGPEFLTYFQNEAQLEKSRLLSDRFSAERPKGSFSTLEIQRTEQGDSAMYLCASEKGSTDTQYFGPGTRLTVL.